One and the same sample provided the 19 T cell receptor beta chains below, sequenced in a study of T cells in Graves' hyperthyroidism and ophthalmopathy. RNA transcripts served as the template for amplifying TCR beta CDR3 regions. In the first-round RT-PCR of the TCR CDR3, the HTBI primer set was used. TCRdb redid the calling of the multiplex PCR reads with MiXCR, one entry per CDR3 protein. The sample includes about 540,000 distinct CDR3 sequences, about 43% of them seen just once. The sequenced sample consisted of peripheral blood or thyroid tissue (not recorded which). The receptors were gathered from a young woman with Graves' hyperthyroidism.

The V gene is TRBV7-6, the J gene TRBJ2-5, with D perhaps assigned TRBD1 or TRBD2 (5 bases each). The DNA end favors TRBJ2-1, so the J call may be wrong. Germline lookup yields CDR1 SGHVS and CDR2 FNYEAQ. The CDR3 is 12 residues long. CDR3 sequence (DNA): TGTGCCAGCACCCCGGGGCGGGATGAGCAGTTCTTC. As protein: CASTPGRDEQFF.

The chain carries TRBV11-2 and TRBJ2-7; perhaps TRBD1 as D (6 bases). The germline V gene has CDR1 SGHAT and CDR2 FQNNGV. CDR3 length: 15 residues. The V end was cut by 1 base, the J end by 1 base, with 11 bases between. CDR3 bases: TGTGCCAGCAGCTTAGCGGCTGACAGGTCCTACGAGCAGTACTTC. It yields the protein CASSLAADRSYEQYF.

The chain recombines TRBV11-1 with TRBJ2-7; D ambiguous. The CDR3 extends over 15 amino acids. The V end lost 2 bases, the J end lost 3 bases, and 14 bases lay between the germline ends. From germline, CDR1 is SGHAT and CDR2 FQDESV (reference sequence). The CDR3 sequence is CASSLFDGNNYEQYF. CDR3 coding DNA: TGTGCCAGCAGCTTATTCGACGGCAATAACTACGAGCAGTACTTC.

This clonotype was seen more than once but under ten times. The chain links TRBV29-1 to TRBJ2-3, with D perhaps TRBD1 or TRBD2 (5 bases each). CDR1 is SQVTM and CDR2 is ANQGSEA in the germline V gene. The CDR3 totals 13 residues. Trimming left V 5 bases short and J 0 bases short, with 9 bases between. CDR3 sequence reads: CSVRGDSTDTQYF. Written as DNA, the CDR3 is TGCAGCGTTAGAGGGGATAGCACAGATACGCAGTATTTT.

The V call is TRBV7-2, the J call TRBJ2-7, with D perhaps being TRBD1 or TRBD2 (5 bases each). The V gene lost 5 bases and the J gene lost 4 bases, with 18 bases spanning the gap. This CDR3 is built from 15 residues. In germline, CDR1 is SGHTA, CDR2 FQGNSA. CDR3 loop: CASSQVYQGAYEQYF. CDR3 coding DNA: TGTGCCAGCAGCCAAGTGTACCAGGGAGCTTACGAGCAGTACTTC.

In DNA form, the CDR3 reads TGCAGTGCTGGCGGGACAGGGGATGAAAAACTGTTTTTT. Residues: CSAGGTGDEKLFF. This chain links TRBV20-1 with TRBJ1-4; TRBD1 matches at 10 bases. V trimming: 5 bases; J trimming: 6 bases; junction bases outside the gene matches: 3. The CDR3 length is 13 residues. Germline lookup yields CDR1 DFQATT and CDR2 SNEGSKA (reference sequence).

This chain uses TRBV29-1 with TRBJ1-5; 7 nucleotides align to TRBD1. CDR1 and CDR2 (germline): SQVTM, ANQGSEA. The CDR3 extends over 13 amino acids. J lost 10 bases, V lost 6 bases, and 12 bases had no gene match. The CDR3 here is CSVVTGMLGPQHF. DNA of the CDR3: TGCAGCGTCGTGACAGGGATGCTAGGACCCCAGCATTTT.

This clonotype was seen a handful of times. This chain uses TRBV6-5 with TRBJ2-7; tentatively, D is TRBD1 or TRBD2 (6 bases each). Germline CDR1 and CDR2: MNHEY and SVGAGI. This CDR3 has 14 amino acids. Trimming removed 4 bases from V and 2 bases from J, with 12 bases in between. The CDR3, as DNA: TGTGCCAGCAGTTGGAGGGACAAGCCCTACGAGCAGTACTTC. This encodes CASSWRDKPYEQYF.

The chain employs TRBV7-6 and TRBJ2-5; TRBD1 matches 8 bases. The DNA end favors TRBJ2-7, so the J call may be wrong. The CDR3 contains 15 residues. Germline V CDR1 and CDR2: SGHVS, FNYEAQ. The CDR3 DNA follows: TGTGCCAGCAGCTTCATTACCGGGACAGGCTACGAGCAGTACTTC. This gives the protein CASSFITGTGYEQYF.

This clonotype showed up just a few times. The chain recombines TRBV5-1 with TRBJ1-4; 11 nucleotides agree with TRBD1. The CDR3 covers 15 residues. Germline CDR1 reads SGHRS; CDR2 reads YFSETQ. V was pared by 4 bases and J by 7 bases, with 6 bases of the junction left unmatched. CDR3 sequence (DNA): TGCGCCAGCAGCCAAGGACAGGGGGCAAGTGAAAAACTGTTTTTT. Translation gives CASSQGQGASEKLFF. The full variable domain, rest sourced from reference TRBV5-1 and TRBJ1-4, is KAGVTQTPRYLIKTRGQQVTLSCSPISGHRSVSWYQQTPGQGLQFLFEYFSETQRNKGNFPGRFSGRQFSNSRSEMNVSTLELGDSALYLCASSQGQGASEKLFFGSGTQLSVL.

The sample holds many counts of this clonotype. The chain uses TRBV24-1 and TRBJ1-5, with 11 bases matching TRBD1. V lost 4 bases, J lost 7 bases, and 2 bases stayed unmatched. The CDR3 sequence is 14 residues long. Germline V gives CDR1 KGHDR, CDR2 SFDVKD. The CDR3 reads CATSDGTGGQPQHF. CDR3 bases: TGTGCCACCAGTGACGGGACAGGGGGGCAGCCCCAGCATTTT.

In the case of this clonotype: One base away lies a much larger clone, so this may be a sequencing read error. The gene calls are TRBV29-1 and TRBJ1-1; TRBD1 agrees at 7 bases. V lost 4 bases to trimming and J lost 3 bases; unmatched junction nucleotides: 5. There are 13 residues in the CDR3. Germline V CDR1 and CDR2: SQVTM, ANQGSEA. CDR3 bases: TGCAGCGTTGGGACAGGATTAGACACTGAAGCTTTCTTT. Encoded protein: CSVGTGLDTEAFF.

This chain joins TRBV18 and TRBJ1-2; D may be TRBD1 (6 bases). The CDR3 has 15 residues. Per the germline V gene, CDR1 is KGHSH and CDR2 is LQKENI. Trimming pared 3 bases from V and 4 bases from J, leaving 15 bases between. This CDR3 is CASSPTTGGGYGYTF. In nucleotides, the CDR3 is TGTGCCAGCTCACCGACGACAGGCGGGGGCTATGGCTACACCTTC.

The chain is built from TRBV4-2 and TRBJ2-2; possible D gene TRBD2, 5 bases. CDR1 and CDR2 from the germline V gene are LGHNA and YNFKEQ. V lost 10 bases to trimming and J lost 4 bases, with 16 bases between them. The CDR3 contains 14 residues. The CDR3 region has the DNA TGTGCCACCACGGCCGACACTAGCACCGGGGAGCTGTTTTTT. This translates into CATTADTSTGELFF.

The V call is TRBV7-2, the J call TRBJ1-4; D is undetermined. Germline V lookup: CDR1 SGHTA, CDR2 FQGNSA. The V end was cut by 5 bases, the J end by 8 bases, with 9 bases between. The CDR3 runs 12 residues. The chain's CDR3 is CASSTEREKLFF. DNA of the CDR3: TGTGCCAGCAGCACGGAGAGGGAAAAACTGTTTTTT.

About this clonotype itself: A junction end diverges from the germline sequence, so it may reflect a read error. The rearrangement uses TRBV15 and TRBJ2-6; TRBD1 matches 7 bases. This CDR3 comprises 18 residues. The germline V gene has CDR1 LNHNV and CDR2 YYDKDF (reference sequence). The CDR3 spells CASSQPGQARPGANVLTF. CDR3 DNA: TGTGCCAGCAGCCAACCCGGACAGGCCAGACCTGGGGCCAACGTCCTGACTTTC.

CDR3 sequence: CASSDFGTGEGETQYF. The CDR3 DNA sequence: TGTGCCAGCAGCGACTTTGGGACAGGGGAGGGAGAGACCCAGTACTTC. V is TRBV2 and J is TRBJ2-5, with 10 nucleotides matching TRBD1. The CDR3 consists of 16 residues. Germline CDR1 and CDR2: SNHLY and FYNNEI. With 6 bases clipped from V and 4 bases from J, the junction kept 11 bases outside the gene matches.

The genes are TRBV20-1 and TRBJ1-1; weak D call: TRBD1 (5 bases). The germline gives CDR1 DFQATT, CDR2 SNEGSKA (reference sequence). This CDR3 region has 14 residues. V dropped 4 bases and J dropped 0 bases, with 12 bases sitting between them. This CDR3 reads CSANLADMNTEAFF. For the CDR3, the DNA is TGCAGTGCTAACCTCGCGGACATGAACACTGAAGCTTTCTTT.

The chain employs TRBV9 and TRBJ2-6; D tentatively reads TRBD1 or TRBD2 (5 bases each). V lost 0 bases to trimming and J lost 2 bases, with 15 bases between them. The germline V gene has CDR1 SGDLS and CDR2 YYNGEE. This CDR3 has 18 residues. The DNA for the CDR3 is TGTGCCAGCAGCGTAGATGGGGGAAGAGGACCTGGGGCCAACGTCCTGACTTTC. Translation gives CASSVDGGRGPGANVLTF.